Sequencing of this T cell receptor (beta chain) was carried out in a study of CXCR3-negative and CXCR3-positive naive CD8 T cells. Turning to this clonotype: Its specificity is unknown.

The naive CD8+ gate required CD45RO-CCR7+CD27+CD95- phenotype. With UMI labels, 5' RACE was used to prepare the TRB cDNA libraries. TCRdb re-called the 5' RACE reads; every CDR3 protein appears as one record, without DNA. The sample table sets out about 130,000 distinct CDR3 sequences. Study-level findings and limits: With surface CD5 comparable between naive subsets, TCR strength was estimated using properties derived from the TRB CDR3. Both naive subsets showed comparably high diversity, and memory CD8+ cells showed much lower diversity. Comparison of naive cells showed more hydrophobic TRB CDR3s in CXCR3-positive than in CXCR3-negative naive cells.

The V gene's germline CDR1 is SGHVS and CDR2 FNYEAQ. The CDR3 contains 14 residues. Specimen: naive CXCR3+ CD8+ T cells from blood. The sample's subset: CD45RO-CCR7+CD27+CD95- naive CD8+ T cells expressing CXCR3 (TNR3+). The V call is TRBV7-6, the J call TRBJ2-5; lacking DNA, the TRBD2 call made by TCRdb goes unchecked. This TCR was recovered from a human donor in good health. Some clones in this sample may be carry-over from other donors' samples. Here the CDR3 reads CASSLAGGTETQYF.